These 22 T cell receptor beta chains share one sample of origin, sequenced in a study of OX40 agonist ivuxolimab in advanced cancers. The assay was immunoSEQ multiplex PCR, and TCRdb's table has in-frame clones only and misses some. This sample carries 82,000 or so clones, 80% to 95% of them seen once, and the ten largest clones take 0.95% to 1.2%. Sequencing used CD4+ or CD8+ T cells sorted from blood, obtained in a trial of the OX40 agonist ivuxolimab. These receptors originate from an adult with an advanced solid tumor such as melanoma, head and neck, liver or kidney cancer.

The chain is built from TRBV28 and TRBJ2-7, with a possible D match to TRBD1 (6 bases). V lost 2 bases and J lost 6, with 14 bases in between. CDR1 and CDR2 (germline): MDHEN, SYDVKM. The CDR3 covers 14 residues. In nucleotides, the CDR3 is TGTGCCAGCAGTTTAGTGGACAGCCCCATCGAGCAGTACTTC. This codes for CASSLVDSPIEQYF.

The chain is built from TRBV18 and TRBJ2-2, with D uncertain. Germline V gives CDR1 KGHSH, CDR2 LQKENI. The CDR3 extends over 14 amino acids. The V end was cut by 2 bases, the J end by 2 bases, with 6 bases between. The CDR3 sequence: CASSPSRNTGELFF. CDR3 sequence (DNA): TGTGCCAGCTCACCAAGCCGTAACACCGGGGAGCTGTTTTTT.

V is TRBV5-1 and J is TRBJ1-1, with D uncertain. Per germline, CDR1 SGHRS and CDR2 YFSETQ. This CDR3 has 14 amino acids. Trimming took 0 bases from V and 2 from J, leaving 8 bases between them. CDR3 sequence (DNA): TGCGCCAGCAGCTTGGGGACGGATAACACTGAAGCTTTCTTT. Its translation is CASSLGTDNTEAFF.

The V gene is TRBV29-1, the J gene TRBJ2-2; D unresolved. Germline assignment: CDR1 SQVTM and CDR2 ANQGSEA. The CDR3 is 14 residues long. V was cut by 4 bases and J by 0 bases, with 9 bases left in between. CDR3 in amino acids: CSVAPGANTGELFF. The CDR3 bases are TGCAGCGTTGCACCCGGAGCGAACACCGGGGAGCTGTTTTTT.

The J gene is TRBJ1-4, the V gene TRBV28; tentative D call: TRBD1 (6 bases). Germline V CDR1 and CDR2: MDHEN, SYDVKM. The germline V and J ends were trimmed by 4 bases and 5 bases, with 8 bases remaining between them. The CDR3 sequence is 13 residues long. The CDR3 coding sequence is TGTGCCAGCAGTTCCGGACAGAATGAAAAACTGTTTTTT. Translating gives CASSSGQNEKLFF.

This chain joins TRBV6-6 and TRBJ1-2; D may be TRBD1 (6 bases). CDR1 and CDR2 (germline): MNHNY, SVGAGI (reference sequence). CDR3 length equals 14 residues. Trimming left V 2 bases short and J 8 bases short, with 15 bases between. The DNA of the CDR3 is TGTGCCAGCAGTTACGGCTGGGGGCCTAAAGGCTACACCTTC. It translates to CASSYGWGPKGYTF.

The chain uses TRBV7-8 and TRBJ2-7; 9 bases agree with TRBD1. The CDR3 is made up of 11 amino acids. The V and J ends lost 5 bases and 12 bases, in that order; junction bases with no gene match: 5. Germline V CDR1 and CDR2: SGHVS, FQNEAQ. DNA for the CDR3: TGTGCCAGCAGCGAGGGGACAGGGACGTACTTC. This codes for CASSEGTGTYF. The full variable domain, its missing parts supplied by reference TRBV7-8 and TRBJ2-7, is GAGVSQSPRYKVAKRGQDVALRCDPISGHVSLFWYQQALGQGPEFLTYFQNEAQLDKSGLPSDRFFAERPEGSVSTLKIQRTQQEDSAVYLCASSEGTGTYFGPGTRLTVT.

The genes are TRBV5-8 and TRBJ2-1; no firm D call. V lost 7 bases and J 8 bases, leaving 28 bases between the germline ends. This CDR3 is built from 17 residues. Germline V gene lookup returns CDR1 SGHTS and CDR2 YDEGEE. DNA for the CDR3: TGTGCCAGCCCTCGAGCCTTTCTAGGCCAACCTGGGGATGAGCAGTTCTTC. Its translation is CASPRAFLGQPGDEQFF.

The chain links TRBV28 to TRBJ1-4, with 7 bases identical to TRBD1. CDR3 length: 16 amino acids. After removal of 5 bases from V and 3 bases from J, the junction contained 9 bases not matched to a gene. Per the germline V gene, CDR1 is MDHEN and CDR2 is SYDVKM. The CDR3 spells CASSLLRGLANEKLFF. The CDR3 nucleotides are TGTGCCAGCAGTCTACTTAGGGGGCTGGCTAATGAAAAACTGTTTTTT. Full variable domain (rest looked up from reference TRBV28 and TRBJ1-4): DVKVTQSSRYLVKRTGEKVFLECVQDMDHENMFWYRQDPGLGLRLIYFSYDVKMKEKGDIPEGYSVSREKKERFSLILESASTNQTSMYLCASSLLRGLANEKLFFGSGTQLSVL.

The J gene is TRBJ2-7, the V gene TRBV5-6; a possible D gene is TRBD1 (5 bases). Germline CDR1 SGHDT, CDR2 YYEEEE. V was pared by 4 bases and J by 6 bases, with 11 bases between. The CDR3 is 12 amino acids. The CDR3 DNA reads TGTGCCAGCAGCGACAGATGGGGCGAGCAGTACTTC. Its translation is CASSDRWGEQYF.

This chain connects TRBV2 to TRBJ2-5; 12 nucleotides agree with TRBD1. The CDR3 contains 15 residues. CDR1 SNHLY and CDR2 FYNNEI come from the germline V gene. J lost 5 bases, V lost 11 bases, and 12 bases had no gene match. CDR3 loop: CAGPKGQGAGETQYF. CDR3 nucleotide sequence: TGTGCCGGACCAAAGGGACAGGGGGCAGGGGAGACCCAGTACTTC.

The chain has TRBV23-1 and TRBJ2-5; D is unresolved. TRBV23-1 has ORF status, its function being uncertain. The CDR3 length is 13 residues. CDR3 sequence (DNA): TGCGTCAGTCGCGACTGGACCGGAGAGACCCAGTACTTC. Its protein product is CVSRDWTGETQYF.

The CDR3 DNA follows: TGTGCCAGTACCCGAAGTCGGAACACTGAAGCTTTCTTT. Protein product: CASTRSRNTEAFF. The chain carries TRBV19 and TRBJ1-1; D is uncertain. The CDR3 sequence is 13 residues long. CDR1 is LNHDA and CDR2 is SQIVND in the germline V gene (reference sequence). Trimming removed 7 bases from V and 1 base from J, with 10 bases in between.

The rearrangement uses TRBV10-3 and TRBJ2-7; D is undetermined. This CDR3 is built from 13 residues. CDR1 is ENHRY, CDR2 SYGVKD, per germline. V was clipped by 0 bases and J by 3 bases, with 6 bases between them. The CDR3 DNA reads TGTGCCATCAGTGAGTCGAACAGCTACGAGCAGTACTTC. It is translated as CAISESNSYEQYF.

The chain carries TRBV5-4 and TRBJ1-2; no clear D. Trimming stripped 4 bases from V and 3 bases from J, with 10 bases between. CDR1 is SGHNT, CDR2 YYREEE, per germline (reference sequence). The CDR3 runs 13 residues. CDR3 bases: TGTGCCAGCAGCGTAGACACCTACTATGGCTACACCTTC. This codes for CASSVDTYYGYTF.

The chain is built from TRBV29-1 and TRBJ2-1, with 7 nucleotides matching TRBD2. The germline V gene encodes CDR1 SQVTM and CDR2 ANQGSEA. The CDR3 has 13 residues. V lost 7 bases and J lost 6; bases outside the gene matches: 9. For the CDR3, the DNA is TGCAGCGCCCTCCGACTAGCTACCAATGAGCAGTTCTTC. Its protein is CSALRLATNEQFF.

This clone has just one count. The chain uses TRBV7-2 and TRBJ2-7, with TRBD2 matching 9 bases. Trimming at V came to 1 base and at J to 5 bases, leaving 6 bases not matched to a gene. Germline assignment: CDR1 SGHTA and CDR2 FQGNSA. The CDR3 length is 15 residues. CDR3 in DNA: TGTGCCAGCAGCTTAGTAGCGGGAGTCTTGGACGAGCAGTACTTC. Its protein is CASSLVAGVLDEQYF.

The rearrangement links TRBV4-1 to TRBJ2-7; maybe TRBD2 (6 bases). V lost 0 bases and J 0 bases, leaving 12 bases between the germline ends. The CDR3 runs to 16 residues. Germline CDR1 is MGHRA and CDR2 is YSYEKL. CDR3 protein: CASSQDKGGTSYEQYF. CDR3 coding DNA: TGCGCCAGCAGCCAAGATAAAGGAGGGACCTCCTACGAGCAGTACTTC.

The chain joins TRBV15 to TRBJ2-3; the match to TRBD2 covers 14 bases. The CDR3 extends over 20 amino acids. Germline assignment: CDR1 LNHNV and CDR2 YYDKDF (reference sequence). Trimming cost V 1 base and J 0 bases; bases outside gene matches: 9. The CDR3 loop is CATSRALGTSGSGSTDTQYF. CDR3 DNA sequence: TGTGCCACCAGCAGAGCTTTGGGGACTAGCGGGAGTGGAAGCACAGATACGCAGTATTTT.

The chain combines TRBV11-2 with TRBJ2-6, with 7 bases identical to TRBD1. CDR3 length: 19 amino acids. V lost 5 bases, J lost 4 bases, and 17 bases stayed unmatched. Germline V gene lookup returns CDR1 SGHAT and CDR2 FQNNGV. The DNA of the CDR3 is TGTGCCAGCAGCCGTCGGGACAAGGGGGCCCCTCGAGGGGCCAACGTCCTGACTTTC. It is translated as CASSRRDKGAPRGANVLTF.

The chain joins TRBV2 to TRBJ2-3; TRBD2 agrees at 13 bases. The germline V gene has CDR1 SNHLY and CDR2 FYNNEI. The CDR3 length is 16 residues. V shed 7 bases, J shed 2 bases, and the junction held 6 bases outside the gene matches. The CDR3 sequence is CASITSGRGSTDTQYF. The CDR3 nucleotides read TGTGCCAGCATCACTAGCGGGAGGGGTTCCACAGATACGCAGTATTTT.

The V gene is TRBV6-1, the J gene TRBJ2-7; D might be TRBD2 (7 bases). CDR3 length: 15 residues. CDR1 is MNHNS, CDR2 SASEGT, per germline. V was cut by 7 bases and J by 2 bases, with 18 bases left in between. The CDR3 reads CASMGGLAETYEQYF. The CDR3 DNA follows: TGTGCCAGCATGGGGGGCCTAGCGGAAACCTACGAGCAGTACTTC.